The 2 T cell receptor beta chains reported below all come from one sample, sequenced in a study of blood T cell repertoires in COVID-19. The protocol was immunoSEQ multiplex PCR, while the TCRdb copy is restricted to in-frame clones and leaves out a portion. Of under 300,000 clones listed, roughly 87% are singletons. Sequencing input: PBMCs or T cells enriched from blood (not recorded which). The origin of the receptors is a woman aged 25 to 39 with acute COVID-19.

V gene TRBV3-1 (or the pseudogene TRBV3-2) combines with J gene TRBJ1-6; TRBD1 aligns across 9 bases. The V and J ends lost 6 bases and 4 bases, in that order; junction bases with no gene match: 4. The CDR3 extends over 15 amino acids. The germline gives CDR1 LGHDT, CDR2 YNNKEL (reference sequence). This CDR3 is CASSTGQGYNSPLHF. The CDR3 DNA reads TGTGCCAGCAGTACCGGACAGGGGTATAATTCACCCCTCCACTTT.

The chain combines TRBV5-1 with TRBJ1-2, with 7 bases lining up with TRBD1. Germline CDR1 reads SGHRS; CDR2 reads YFSETQ. Germline trimming cut 2 bases from V and 6 bases from J; bases unmatched to any gene: 4. The CDR3 has 13 residues. CDR3 loop: CASSLGGGDGYTF. CDR3 DNA sequence: TGCGCCAGCAGCTTAGGAGGGGGCGATGGCTACACCTTC.